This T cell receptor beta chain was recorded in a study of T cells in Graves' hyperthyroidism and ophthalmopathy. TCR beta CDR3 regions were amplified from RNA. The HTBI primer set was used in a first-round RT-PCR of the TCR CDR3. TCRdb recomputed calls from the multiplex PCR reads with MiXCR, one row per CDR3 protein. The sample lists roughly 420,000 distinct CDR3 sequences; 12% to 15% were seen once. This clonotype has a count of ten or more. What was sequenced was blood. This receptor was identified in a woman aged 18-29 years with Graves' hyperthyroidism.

CDR3 loop: CASSPFASALNQPQHF. CDR3 in DNA: TGCGCCAGCAGCCCCTTCGCTTCAGCTTTAAATCAGCCCCAGCATTTT. J is TRBJ1-5 and V is TRBV4-1, with D unresolved. The CDR3 contains 16 residues. The ends were cut back, 4 bases at V and 4 bases at J, with 17 bases in the middle. Germline V gene lookup returns CDR1 MGHRA and CDR2 YSYEKL.